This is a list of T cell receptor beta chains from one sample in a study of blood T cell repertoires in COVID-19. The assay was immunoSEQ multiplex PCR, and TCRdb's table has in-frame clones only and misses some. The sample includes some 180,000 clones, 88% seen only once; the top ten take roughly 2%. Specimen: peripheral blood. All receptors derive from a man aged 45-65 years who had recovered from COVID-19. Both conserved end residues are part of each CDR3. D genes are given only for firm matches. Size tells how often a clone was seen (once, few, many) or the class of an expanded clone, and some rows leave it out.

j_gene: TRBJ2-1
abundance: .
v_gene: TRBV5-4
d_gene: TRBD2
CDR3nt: TGTGCCAGCAGCTTGGAACTAGCGGGAGCAGGGGAGCAGTTCTTC
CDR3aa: CASSLELAGAGEQFF

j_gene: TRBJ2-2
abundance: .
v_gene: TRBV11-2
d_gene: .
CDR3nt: TGTGCCAGCAGCTTAGCCGGGGGTTACACCGGGGAGCTGTTTTTT
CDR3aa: CASSLAGGYTGELFF

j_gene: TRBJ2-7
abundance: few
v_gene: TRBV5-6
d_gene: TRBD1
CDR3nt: TGTGCCAGCAGCTTGTTGGCAGGGGGCCCTAACGAGCAGTACTTC
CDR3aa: CASSLLAGGPNEQYF

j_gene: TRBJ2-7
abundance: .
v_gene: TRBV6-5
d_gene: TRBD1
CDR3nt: TGTGCCAGCAGTTACTCCGGGACAGGTGGCTACGAGCAGTACTTC
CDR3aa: CASSYSGTGGYEQYF

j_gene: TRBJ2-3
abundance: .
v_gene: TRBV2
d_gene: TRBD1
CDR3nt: TGTGCCAGCTTAACAGGGGTGACGCAGTATTTT
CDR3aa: CASLTGVTQYF

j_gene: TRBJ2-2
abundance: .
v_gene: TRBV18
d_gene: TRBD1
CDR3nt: TGTGCCAGCTCACCCGGACAGGGGAACACCGGGGAGCTGTTTTTT
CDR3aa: CASSPGQGNTGELFF

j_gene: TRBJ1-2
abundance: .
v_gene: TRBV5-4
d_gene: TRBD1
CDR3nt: TGTGCCAGCAGCCCGGAACAGGGGGCAAGCTATGGCTACACCTTC
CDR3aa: CASSPEQGASYGYTF

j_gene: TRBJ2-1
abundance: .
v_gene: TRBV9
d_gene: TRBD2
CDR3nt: TGTGCCAGCAGCTCTCGACTAGCGGGGGGAGAAAATGAGCAGTTCTTC
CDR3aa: CASSSRLAGGENEQFF

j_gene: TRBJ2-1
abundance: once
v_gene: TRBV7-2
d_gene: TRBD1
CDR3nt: TGTGCCAGCAGCCCTATTACGTCTAGGACAGGGACCTACAATGAGCAGTTCTTC
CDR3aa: CASSPITSRTGTYNEQFF

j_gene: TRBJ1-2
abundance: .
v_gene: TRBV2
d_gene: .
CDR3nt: TGTGCCAGCAGTGACAGGGAGGACTATGGCTACACCTTC
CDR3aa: CASSDREDYGYTF